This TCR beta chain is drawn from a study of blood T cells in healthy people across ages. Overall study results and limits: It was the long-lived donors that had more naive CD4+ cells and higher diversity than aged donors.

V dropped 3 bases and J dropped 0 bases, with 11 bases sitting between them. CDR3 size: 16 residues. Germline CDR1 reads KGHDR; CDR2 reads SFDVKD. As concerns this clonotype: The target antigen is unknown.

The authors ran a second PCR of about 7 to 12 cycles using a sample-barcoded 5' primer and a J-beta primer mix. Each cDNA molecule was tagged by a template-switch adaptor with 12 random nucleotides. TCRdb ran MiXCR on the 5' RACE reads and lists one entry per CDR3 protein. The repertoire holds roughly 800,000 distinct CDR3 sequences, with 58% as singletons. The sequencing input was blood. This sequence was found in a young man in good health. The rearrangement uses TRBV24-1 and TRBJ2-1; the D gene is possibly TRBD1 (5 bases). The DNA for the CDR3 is TGTGCCACCAGTGATGCTACAGGTAGCTCCTACAATGAGCAGTTCTTC. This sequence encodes CATSDATGSSYNEQFF.